The rows below give T cell receptor beta chains drawn from one sample of a study of breast tumors, draining lymph nodes, adjacent tissues. TCRdb fed the multiplex PCR reads into MiXCR, producing one record per CDR3 protein. The data contain under 85,000 distinct CDR3 sequences, about 21% of them singletons. Material for sequencing was axillary lymph node tissue. The receptors were sampled from a female donor with breast cancer. Some clones in this sample may be carry-over from other donors' samples. Each CDR3 is given with its conserved first and last residue. Each record gives: V gene, J gene, clone size, D gene, CDR3 length, CDR3 protein, CDR3 DNA. D genes are given only for firm matches. The size field is filled for only some rows; it gives once, few, many or a size class.

TRBV29-1,TRBJ2-5,many,-,12,CSVEVTAETQYF,TGCAGCGTTGAAGTGACCGCTGAGACCCAGTACTTC
TRBV19,TRBJ1-5,-,-,14,CASSRDFSDQPQHF,TGTGCCAGCAGCCGTGACTTTAGCGATCAGCCCCAGCATTTT
TRBV27,TRBJ2-7,many,-,14,CASSVTGNSYEQYF,TGTGCCAGCAGTGTTACAGGGAATTCCTACGAGCAGTACTTC
TRBV29-1,TRBJ2-1,many,-,14,CSVVAPKVGDEQFF,TGCAGCGTTGTGGCCCCCAAGGTGGGGGATGAGCAGTTCTTC
TRBV3-1,TRBJ2-1,few,TRBD2,15,CASSRTSGIYNEQFF,TGTGCCAGCAGTCGGACTAGCGGTATATACAATGAGCAGTTCTTC
TRBV2,TRBJ2-6,-,-,14,CASSTSSGANVLTF,TGTGCCAGCAGTACTAGCTCTGGGGCCAACGTCCTGACTTTC
TRBV4-2,TRBJ2-3,many,TRBD1,15,CASSQDGQARDTQYF,TGTGCCAGCAGCCAGGACGGACAGGCGAGAGATACGCAGTATTTT
TRBV16,TRBJ2-1,-,TRBD2,16,CASSPLLAGSYNEQFF,TGTGCCAGCAGCCCCCTACTAGCGGGTTCCTACAATGAGCAGTTCTTC
TRBV29-1,TRBJ2-1,many,-,14,CSGIGPTSYNEQFF,TGCAGCGGGATAGGACCGACCTCCTACAATGAGCAGTTCTTC
TRBV27,TRBJ1-4,few,TRBD1,14,CARLGQIYNEKLFF,TGTGCCCGCCTGGGACAGATCTATAATGAAAAACTGTTTTTT
TRBV6-1,TRBJ1-2,few,TRBD1,12,CASRTGGNGYTF,TGTGCCAGCAGGACAGGGGGAAACGGCTACACCTTC
TRBV7-8,TRBJ2-7,-,-,12,CASTDGSHEQYF,TGTGCCAGCACAGACGGATCCCACGAGCAGTACTTC
TRBV9,TRBJ2-1,many,-,13,CASSTGTNNEQFF,TGTGCCAGCAGCACTGGGACGAACAATGAGCAGTTCTTC
TRBV6-1,TRBJ1-5,many,-,15,CASSAGTDLRQPQHF,TGTGCCAGCAGCGCCGGGACGGATCTCCGTCAGCCCCAGCATTTT
TRBV20-1,TRBJ2-2,many,-,16,CSARVDGLRNTGELFF,TGCAGTGCTAGAGTCGATGGACTTAGGAACACCGGGGAGCTGTTTTTT
TRBV12-3/TRBV12-4,TRBJ2-7,many,-,13,CASSPGTPREQYF,TGTGCCAGCAGTCCAGGTACCCCAAGGGAGCAGTACTTC
TRBV7-9,TRBJ2-3,many,-,12,CASSLTPDTQYF,TGTGCCAGCAGCTTAACCCCCGATACGCAGTATTTT
TRBV5-8,TRBJ2-3,many,-,14,CASSLVGGADTQYF,TGTGCCAGCAGCTTGGTAGGCGGTGCAGATACGCAGTATTTT
TRBV3-1,TRBJ2-1,-,-,12,CASSQVGNEQFF,TGTGCCAGCAGCCAAGTAGGGAATGAGCAGTTCTTC
TRBV5-6,TRBJ1-6,many,-,13,CASSLRINSPLHF,TGTGCCAGCAGCTTAAGAATTAATTCACCCCTCCACTTT
TRBV28,TRBJ2-4,few,-,15,CASSLWSLAKNIQYF,TGTGCCAGCAGTTTGTGGTCGTTAGCCAAAAACATTCAGTACTTC
TRBV10-3,TRBJ1-3,medium-sized,-,17,CAISVPTDYSSGNTIYF,TGTGCCATCAGTGTCCCGACGGATTACAGCTCTGGAAACACCATATATTTT
TRBV20-1,TRBJ1-4,many,TRBD1,15,CSASRSDRGGEKLFF,TGCAGTGCTAGCAGGAGCGACAGGGGAGGGGAAAAACTGTTTTTT
TRBV9,TRBJ2-2,many,TRBD2,16,CASSWSGSANTGELFF,TGTGCCAGCAGCTGGAGCGGGAGTGCGAACACCGGGGAGCTGTTTTTT
TRBV20-1,TRBJ2-5,many,-,11,CSARGRETQYF,TGCAGTGCTAGAGGGCGAGAGACCCAGTACTTC
TRBV6-1,TRBJ1-4,many,-,16,CASSGGGGGLVEKLFF,TGTGCCAGCAGTGGAGGGGGAGGGGGTCTGGTTGAAAAACTGTTTTTT
TRBV7-6,TRBJ2-3,many,-,14,CASSLDSSTDTQYF,TGTGCCAGCAGCTTGGACAGTAGCACAGATACGCAGTATTTT
TRBV3-1,TRBJ2-1,many,-,13,CASSLTRYNEQFF,TGTGCCAGCAGCCTGACTCGCTACAATGAGCAGTTCTTC
TRBV4-1,TRBJ2-5,many,-,17,CASSLRGQLSGEETQYF,TGCGCCAGCAGCCTGAGAGGCCAACTAAGCGGCGAAGAGACCCAGTACTTC
TRBV2,TRBJ2-2,many,-,16,CASRVGASYNTGELFF,TGTGCCAGCAGGGTCGGGGCCTCGTATAACACCGGGGAGCTGTTTTTT
TRBV19,TRBJ2-7,many,TRBD2,17,CASSRGESGMATYEQYF,TGTGCCAGTAGCCGGGGGGAAAGCGGGATGGCAACCTACGAGCAGTACTTC
TRBV20-1,TRBJ2-1,many,-,16,CSAGSSGFFSYNEQFF,TGCAGTGCTGGGTCAAGCGGGTTTTTCTCCTACAATGAGCAGTTCTTC
TRBV4-3,TRBJ2-7,many,-,17,CASSQVLSEGPASSQYF,TGCGCCAGCAGCCAAGTGTTAAGCGAGGGGCCCGCGAGTTCGCAGTACTTC
TRBV6-1,TRBJ2-7,many,TRBD1,15,CASSDPGQGSYEQYF,TGTGCCAGCAGTGACCCGGGACAGGGATCCTACGAGCAGTACTTC
TRBV6-5,TRBJ1-6,many,TRBD1,15,CASSYRTGKNSPLHF,TGTGCCAGCAGTTATAGGACAGGGAAGAATTCACCCCTCCACTTT
TRBV29-1,TRBJ1-2,many,-,10,CSVGGYGYTF,TGCAGCGTTGGAGGTTATGGCTACACCTTC
TRBV6-5,TRBJ1-2,many,TRBD1,14,CASSGHTGGGGYTF,TGTGCCAGCAGCGGCCATACAGGGGGTGGTGGCTACACCTTC
TRBV30,TRBJ1-2,few,-,15,CAWSFSRGVSYGYTF,TGTGCCTGGAGCTTTTCTAGGGGGGTTTCCTATGGCTACACCTTC
TRBV27,TRBJ2-2,-,-,13,CASSRDRHGELSF,TGTGCCAGCAGCCGAGACCGGCACGGGGAGCTGTCTTTT
TRBV5-4,TRBJ2-1,few,TRBD1,15,CASSLGGPGNNEQFF,TGTGCCAGCAGCTTAGGGGGCCCCGGGAACAATGAGCAGTTCTTC
TRBV6-2/TRBV6-3,TRBJ1-2,many,-,12,CASSLRVYGYTF,TGTGCCAGCAGCCTCCGGGTCTATGGCTACACCTTC